The present T cell receptor (beta chain) was sequenced within a study of shared clonotypes between healthy human individuals. Study at large: For every donor, three CD4 naive, three CD4 memory, two CD8 naive and one CD8 memory plates were used.

Each replicate PCR on the sorted subsets used about 220 ng DNA (about 30,000 T cell genomes). Some clones are missing from TCRdb's copy, which holds only in-frame ones; the method was immunoSEQ multiplex PCR. The data hold over 95,000 clones, with around 73% observed a single time. Germline values: CDR1 SGHDN, CDR2 FVKESK. V was pared by 1 base and J by 2 bases, with 4 bases between. The CDR3 runs to 13 residues. The chain couples TRBV14 to TRBJ2-3; D is unclear. The receptor's source is a woman aged 25 to 39 in good health. Sequencing was done on a sample of memory CD8+ T cells sorted from blood. Specified subset: CD45RO+ cells pooled with CCR7-negative TemRA cells. The CDR3 DNA follows: TGTGCCAGCAGCCAAGTTATCACAGATACGCAGTATTTT. The encoded protein is CASSQVITDTQYF.